Given below is one T cell receptor (beta chain) in context. Its antigen remains unidentified. Qualities for individual bases were not recorded, and no much larger clone is one base off. This sample stems from a study of blood T cell repertoires in COVID-19 (dated by TCRdb to 2020 to 2021). Notes on the research overall: Samples from collaborators originated in the United States, Italy and Spain and spanned both the acute and convalescent phases of COVID-19. The prospective study material was composed of cDNA or gDNA derived from T cells, B-cell-depleted T cells, or PBMCs. Deeply sampled blood TCRbeta repertoires from subjects exposed to, actively infected with, or recovered from COVID-19 were included in the dataset. A freely available public database, intended as a resource for researchers studying the immune response to SARS-CoV-2, is where the repertoires were released. Samples came from the ongoing ImmuneRACE study (first 160 participants) plus 1,254 subjects from 6 global collaborators. Sample metadata almost always included a de-identified subject ID, COVID-19 status, age in years and sex. Where available, HLA class I and class II types were taken from metadata supplied by the sample provider and were not determined by assay-based typing. General study outcomes and caveats: Clinical and demographic metadata were provided uncurated, with the amount varying by source and participant.

From the cysteine through the phenylalanine, the CDR3 covers 15 amino acids. The read is trimmed to its CDR3 DNA, 45 bases read in frame from base 1. Sequences SGHAT (CDR1) and FQDESV (CDR2) are obtained from the germline V gene (reference sequence). The junction shows trimming of 5 bases on V and 3 bases on J, and the gene matches do not reach 4 bases of it. Participants in the prospective study were aged 18 to 89 years, lived in 20 to 25 United States geographic areas, and enrolled through a virtual design. In the prospective study, cohorts were assigned on the basis of participant-reported clinical history obtained from a screening survey and a study questionnaire. ImmuneRACE Cohort 3 recovered participants were defined by two consecutive negative NP/OP PCR tests, healthcare professional clearance, or symptom resolution. Each participant in the prospective study had whole blood, serum and a nasopharyngeal or oropharyngeal swab collected by mobile phlebotomists. Prospective study participants could optionally give additional blood draws and questionnaires over an approximately 2-month period. Before DNA extraction, prospective study blood samples were shipped either frozen or at room temperature.

TCRbeta CDR3 regions were amplified from genomic DNA by means of the immunoSEQ Assay, a bias-controlled multiplex PCR. Regarding the original processing steps: The number of nucleated cells in each sample was estimated from the amplification of reference gene primers within the assay. To quantify the absolute abundance of each unique TCRbeta CDR3 rearrangement, sequence reads were collapsed and filtered. Productive Simpson clonality was computed per sample as the square root of Simpson's diversity index over productive rearrangements. The immuneACCESS repertoire file appears here via TCRdb, limited to in-frame rearrangements. These files lack a portion of the clones; in checked studies, under half of the deficit traces to unresolved V genes, and the cause of the others is not known. That table supplies the V and J calls and clone size; D and trimming were determined from the DNA. The sample yields under 200,000 clones; approximately 88% were counted once. Around 6.7% of the sample is in the top ten clones.

The chain is made from TRBV11-1 and TRBJ2-1, and 10 bases in between align with TRBD2. The origin of this receptor is a woman aged 45-65 years who had recovered from COVID-19. What was sequenced was PBMCs or T cells enriched from blood (not recorded which). The nucleotides read TGTGCCAGCAGCCCTCAGCGGGGGGGCTACAATGAGCAGTTCTTC. Its translation reads: CASSPQRGGYNEQFF.